The present T cell receptor (beta chain) was sequenced within a study of cytomegalovirus exposure and HLA in healthy donors. Primers included in the PCR were 60 Vbeta and 13 Jbeta primers. Repertoires were generated with immunoSEQ multiplex PCR, while TCRdb's copy carries only in-frame clones and drops some. Among 100,000 or so clones, approximately 73% were seen once, and the ten largest hold 4%. Germline loops: CDR1 SGDLS, CDR2 YYNGEE. The CDR3 length is 13 residues. Trimming removed 4 bases at V and 8 bases at J, with 15 bases between. This TCR derives from a woman aged 45-65 years in good health and CMV-seropositive. This chain connects TRBV9 to TRBJ1-1; D is undetermined. Sequencing used PBMCs. The CDR3 sequence is CASSPGGRVEAFF. For the CDR3, the DNA is TGTGCCAGCAGCCCCGGAGGTCGGGTAGAAGCTTTCTTT. Together with reference TRBV9 and TRBJ1-1, the CDR3 gives the full variable domain: DSGVTQTPKHLITATGQRVTLRCSPRSGDLSVYWYQQSLDQGLQFLIQYYNGEERAKGNILERFSAQQFPDLHSELNLSSLELGDSALYFCASSPGGRVEAFFGQGTRLTVV.